The 9 T cell receptor beta chains listed next were all sequenced from one sample in a study of regulatory and conventional T cells in RAG deficiency. TCRdb's copy holds only in-frame clones and misses some; the assay was immunoSEQ multiplex PCR. The data hold tens of thousands of clones, with over 80% observed a single time. Genomic DNA came from blood conventional CD4+ T cells gated CD25-low CD127-high. These data were also filed under a second study, of regulatory T cells. That source notes: Amplification used 52 TRBV primers and 13 TRBJ primers.

The sequenced sample was CD4+ effector T cells sorted from blood. The receptor set was obtained from a human donor in good health.

The chain links TRBV6-5 to TRBJ1-3, with unresolved D. The germline V gene has CDR1 MNHEY and CDR2 SVGAGI. The CDR3 totals 13 residues. V was shortened by 7 bases and J by 0 bases, with 7 bases between the two germline ends. The DNA of the CDR3 is TGTGCCAGCAAACCTTCCTCTGGAAACACCATATATTTT. Encoded protein: CASKPSSGNTIYF.

V and J are TRBV19 and TRBJ2-2; D call uncertain. Trimming stripped 7 bases from V and 1 base from J, with 16 bases between. In germline, CDR1 is LNHDA, CDR2 SQIVND (reference sequence). The length of the CDR3 is 16 residues. The CDR3 here is CASKTQANKNTGELFF. The CDR3 DNA is TGTGCCAGTAAGACGCAAGCGAATAAGAACACCGGGGAGCTGTTTTTT.

The rearrangement joins TRBV19 to TRBJ1-5; D gene ambiguous. CDR1 LNHDA and CDR2 SQIVND come from the germline V gene (reference sequence). CDR3 size: 16 residues. V dropped 4 bases and J dropped 1 base, with 14 bases sitting between them. The DNA of the CDR3 is TGTGCCAGTAGTACGTGGGAGCTAGGGAGCAATCAGCCCCAGCATTTT. This gives the protein CASSTWELGSNQPQHF.

V gene TRBV28 combines with J gene TRBJ1-4; D is unresolved. The CDR3 spans 14 residues. Trimming stripped 6 bases from V and 6 bases from J, with 14 bases between. The germline CDR1 and CDR2 sequences are MDHEN and SYDVKM. The CDR3 reads CASRMTGKDEKLFF. As DNA, the CDR3 is TGTGCCAGCAGAATGACGGGAAAGGATGAAAAACTGTTTTTT.

This rearrangement joins TRBV6-1 to TRBJ2-3; 10 bases are shared with TRBD2. The ends lost 1 base at V and 6 bases at J; junction bases unmatched: 7. Germline lookup yields CDR1 MNHNS and CDR2 SASEGT. The CDR3 is 16 residues long. The CDR3 loop reads CASSEGSSGGWDTQYF. The CDR3 DNA sequence: TGTGCCAGCAGTGAAGGCAGTAGCGGGGGGTGGGATACGCAGTATTTT.

This clone was recorded only once. The chain recombines TRBV5-1 with TRBJ2-7, with D possibly matching TRBD1 (6 bases). V was pared by 5 bases and J by 2 bases, with 14 bases between. The CDR3 has 14 amino acids. In germline, CDR1 is SGHRS, CDR2 YFSETQ. The CDR3 protein is CASSPTGPTYEQYF. In DNA form, the CDR3 reads TGCGCCAGCAGTCCGACAGGCCCTACCTACGAGCAGTACTTC.

CDR3 loop: CAKLRALGYQPQHF. The CDR3 nucleotides are TGTGCCAAGCTAAGAGCGTTGGGTTATCAGCCCCAGCATTTT. This chain uses TRBV25-1 with TRBJ1-5; D remains ambiguous. Germline CDR1 reads MGHDK; CDR2 reads SYGVNS. The CDR3 spans 14 residues. Trimming took 10 bases from V and 5 from J, leaving 18 bases between them.

Written as DNA, the CDR3 is TGCGCCAGCAGTCACGGGGGGGACAGGGGGCAAAATGAGCAGTTCTTC. Protein sequence: CASSHGGDRGQNEQFF. The chain links TRBV23-1 to TRBJ2-1; TRBD1 agrees at 12 bases. TRBV23-1 is noted as an ORF with a role that remains uncertain. V lost 3 bases to trimming and J lost 7 bases; unmatched junction nucleotides: 7. The CDR3 totals 16 residues.

The chain is built from TRBV19 and TRBJ1-2; possible D gene TRBD1, 6 bases. The V and J ends lost 3 bases and 8 bases respectively, with 19 bases between them. Germline assignment: CDR1 LNHDA and CDR2 SQIVND (reference sequence). The CDR3 consists of 15 residues. CDR3 sequence reads: CASSIREGGRTGYTF. CDR3 coding DNA: TGTGCCAGTAGTATCCGGGAGGGGGGGCGCACCGGCTACACCTTC.